The 5 T cell receptor beta chains given below trace back to one sample, sequenced in a study of cytomegalovirus exposure and HLA in healthy donors. The PCR contained 60 Vbeta and 13 Jbeta primers. Libraries were prepared by immunoSEQ multiplex PCR; TCRdb keeps only in-frame clonotypes and omits some of them. The table records about 300,000 clones, 86% of them present only once. Sequencing input: PBMCs. These receptors originate from a man in his forties in good health and CMV-seropositive.

This clone was counted a single time. This sequence joins TRBV28 and TRBJ2-7; 9 nucleotides align to TRBD1. The CDR3 contains 18 residues. J was trimmed by 0 bases and V by 6 bases; bases with no gene match: 15. CDR1 MDHEN and CDR2 SYDVKM come from the germline V gene. The CDR3 DNA is TGTGCCAGCAGGGGCAACAGGGGGCGGGGCGGAAGCTCCTACGAGCAGTACTTC. Translating gives CASRGNRGRGGSSYEQYF.

Here the CDR3 DNA reads TGTGCCAGCAGCTCGCAGACAGGGCCGGACACCGGGGAGCTGTTTTTT. Translating gives CASSSQTGPDTGELFF. This chain uses TRBV7-3 with TRBJ2-2, with 7 bases identical to TRBD1. Per germline, CDR1 SGHTA and CDR2 FQGTGA. The CDR3 is 16 residues long. The J segment lost 3 bases and the V segment lost 4 bases, leaving 8 bases of the junction unmatched.

The rearrangement links TRBV27 to TRBJ2-7; TRBD2 matches 13 bases. The CDR3 has 15 amino acids. CDR1 is MNHEY, CDR2 SMNVEV, per germline (reference sequence). Losses at the gene ends were 7 bases for V and 0 bases for J; bases not matched to a gene: 3. This CDR3 is CASKGTSGDSYEQYF. The CDR3 DNA reads as TGTGCCAGCAAGGGGACTAGCGGGGACTCCTACGAGCAGTACTTC.

The chain combines TRBV5-6 with TRBJ2-1, with 9 bases aligning to TRBD2. Trimming at V came to 0 bases and at J to 8 bases, leaving 9 bases not matched to a gene. Germline V lookup: CDR1 SGHDT, CDR2 YYEEEE. This CDR3 comprises 16 residues. The CDR3 protein is CASSLGSGSGGHEQFF. Here the CDR3 DNA reads TGTGCCAGCAGCTTGGGTTCTGGTAGCGGGGGCCATGAGCAGTTCTTC.

CDR3 sequence reads: CASISTEAFF. In nucleotides, the CDR3 is TGTGCCAGCATCAGCACTGAAGCTTTCTTT. The chain combines TRBV6-6 with TRBJ1-1; D is unresolved. Trimming removed 7 bases from V and 4 bases from J, with 4 bases in between. Germline values: CDR1 MNHNY, CDR2 SVGAGI (reference sequence). The CDR3 sequence is 10 residues long.